Sequencing of this T cell receptor (beta chain) was carried out in a study of early T cells in non-severe SARS-CoV-2 infection. Study summary: Chains were unpaired, as sequencing was done on bulk RNA from unsorted whole blood.

Study findings and constraints: VDJdb matching, biased toward anti-spike CD8 responses, missed private and CD4 specificities.

The TCR library protocol was used to attach unique molecular identifiers. These identifiers were attached to individual cDNA molecules. TCRdb re-called the 5' RACE reads with MiXCR, one entry per CDR3 protein. The sample comprises around 57,000 distinct CDR3 sequences, 10% to 13% of which are singletons, and approximately 1.7% rests with the top ten. CDR1 LGHNA and CDR2 YSLEER come from the germline V gene. Trimming shortened V by 6 bases and J by 3 bases, and 13 bases separated the two germline ends. The CDR3 runs to 14 residues. As concerns this clonotype: Its antigen is still unknown.

This receptor was identified in an adult who was a healthcare worker with PCR-confirmed SARS-CoV-2 infection or an uninfected control (not recorded which). The chain combines TRBV4-3 with TRBJ2-3; the D gene is possibly TRBD1 (6 bases). What was sequenced was whole blood. The CDR3 reads CASRAGERTDTQYF. The CDR3 region has the DNA TGCGCCAGCAGAGCAGGGGAGAGGACAGATACGCAGTATTTT.